This passage covers 18 T cell receptor beta chains from one sample sequenced in a study of human T cells and chemical hapten exposure. TCRdb ran MiXCR on the 5' RACE reads and lists one entry per CDR3 protein. The data show more than 140,000 distinct CDR3 sequences, with 3.5% to 5% seen just once and more than 1.2% held by the top ten. Whole blood, unfractionated, served as the material for total RNA extraction. The receptors stem from a female donor in good health.

About this clonotype itself: Being one base from a much bigger clone, this may be a read error. The V call is TRBV6-6, the J call TRBJ2-3; no clear D. This CDR3 region has 14 residues. CDR1 MNHNY and CDR2 SVGAGI come from the germline V gene (reference sequence). The CDR3 DNA follows: TGTGCCAGCAGTTACGTCCAGGCGGCAGAGACGCAGTATTTT. It encodes CASSYVQAAETQYF.

This clonotype came up many times. The chain is built from TRBV20-1 and TRBJ1-1, with 7 bases fitting TRBD1. Losses at the gene ends were 5 bases for V and 4 bases for J; bases not matched to a gene: 7. The germline V gene has CDR1 DFQATT and CDR2 SNEGSKA (reference sequence). The CDR3 extends over 13 amino acids. DNA for the CDR3: TGCAGTGCTCCGCGAGACAGGGCCACTGAAGCTTTCTTT. As protein: CSAPRDRATEAFF.

This clonotype was seen repeatedly, ten times or more. The CDR3 is CASSFTTGNNEQFF. In DNA form, the CDR3 reads TGTGCCAGCAGCTTCACTACAGGAAACAATGAGCAGTTCTTC. The chain combines TRBV7-6 with TRBJ2-1, with a weak D call TRBD1 (5 bases). V dropped 3 bases and J dropped 5 bases, with 11 bases sitting between them. The CDR3 has 14 amino acids. CDR1 and CDR2 from the germline V gene are SGHVS and FNYEAQ. Variable domain in full (rest from reference TRBV7-6 and TRBJ2-1): GAGVSQSPRYKVTKRGQDVALRCDPISGHVSLYWYRQALGQGPEFLTYFNYEAQQDKSGLPNDRFSAERPEGSISTLTIQRTEQRDSAMYRCASSFTTGNNEQFFGPGTRLTVL.

In its sample, this clonotype was seen many times. This chain uses TRBV20-1 with TRBJ1-1; D uncertain. This CDR3 spans 13 amino acids. Germline lookup yields CDR1 DFQATT and CDR2 SNEGSKA (reference sequence). Trimming left V 3 bases short and J 4 bases short, with 12 bases between. DNA for the CDR3: TGCAGTGCTAGCGCTCATTTAGGCACTGAAGCTTTCTTT. This encodes CSASAHLGTEAFF.

This clonotype was counted many times. This chain joins TRBV6-5 and TRBJ2-6; D uncertain. Trimming left V 0 bases short and J 0 bases short, with 9 bases between. The CDR3 totals 17 residues. Germline values: CDR1 MNHEY, CDR2 SVGAGI. The CDR3 nucleotides read TGTGCCAGCAGTTACTCGATGATTAGCTCTGGGGCCAACGTCCTGACTTTC. This encodes CASSYSMISSGANVLTF.

This clonotype has a count of ten or more. The chain couples TRBV12-3 or TRBV12-4 to TRBJ1-5; 11 bases match TRBD1. The ends lost 1 base at V and 9 bases at J; junction bases unmatched: 5. The CDR3 runs 15 residues. CDR3 region: CASSLGTGGLWPQHF. Here the CDR3 DNA reads TGTGCCAGCAGTTTAGGGACAGGGGGCTTGTGGCCCCAGCATTTT.

This clonotype has just a few counts. V usage is TRBV12-5 and J usage is TRBJ1-6; D gene unclear. The germline V and J ends were trimmed by 2 bases and 2 bases, with 13 bases remaining between them. There are 17 residues in the CDR3. Germline V gene lookup returns CDR1 LGHNT and CDR2 FRNRAP. The CDR3 sequence is CASGLRSGPTYNSPLHF. In nucleotides, the CDR3 is TGTGCTAGTGGTTTGCGGTCCGGGCCGACCTATAATTCACCCCTCCACTTT.

Only a few counts were recorded for this clonotype. The chain carries TRBV4-2 and TRBJ1-6; 7 bases agree with TRBD1. The junction had 10 bases not matched to a gene; V was cut back by 0 bases and J by 5 bases. This CDR3 is built from 18 residues. Germline values: CDR1 LGHNA, CDR2 YNFKEQ. As DNA, the CDR3 is TGTGCCAGCAGCCAAGATCAAGGGGGCAGTGCCAATAATTCACCCCTCCACTTT. Its translation: CASSQDQGGSANNSPLHF.

This clonotype occurred many times. This chain connects TRBV5-1 to TRBJ1-2, with TRBD1 matching 8 bases. Germline-derived CDR1 and CDR2 are SGHRS and YFSETQ. The CDR3 spans 14 residues. V trimming: 4 bases; J trimming: 8 bases; junction bases outside the gene matches: 10. The CDR3, as DNA: TGCGCCAGCAGCACGGGACAGGTCTTAGGGGGCTACACCTTC. It specifies CASSTGQVLGGYTF.

This clonotype was counted at least ten times. The chain is built from TRBV28 and TRBJ1-2; D gene ambiguous. The CDR3 has 13 amino acids. From germline, CDR1 is MDHEN and CDR2 SYDVKM. V was pared by 5 bases and J by 4 bases, with 11 bases between. CDR3 nucleotides: TGTGCCAGCAGTCCCCGGACGACCTATGGCTACACCTTC. It specifies CASSPRTTYGYTF.

This clonotype was observed at least ten times. The CDR3 loop reads CASSFLARETQYF. In DNA form, the CDR3 reads TGTGCCAGCAGCTTCCTAGCCCGAGAGACCCAGTACTTC. The rearrangement joins TRBV7-3 to TRBJ2-5; D is perhaps TRBD2 (5 bases). V was cut by 3 bases and J by 4 bases, with 9 bases left in between. The germline CDR1 and CDR2 sequences are SGHTA and FQGTGA. The CDR3 sequence is 13 residues long.

This clonotype showed up many times. J is TRBJ2-1 and V is TRBV6-2 or TRBV6-3; TRBD2 matches at 12 bases. Per germline, CDR1 MNHEY and CDR2 SVGEGT. This CDR3 region has 15 residues. V lost 10 bases, J lost 8 bases, and 12 bases stayed unmatched. CDR3 sequence: CATREGLAGGDEQFF. CDR3 bases: TGTGCCACCAGGGAGGGGCTAGCGGGGGGGGATGAGCAGTTCTTC.

This clonotype occurred many times. This chain links TRBV7-9 with TRBJ1-1; D is uncertain. The germline V gene has CDR1 SEHNR and CDR2 FQNEAQ (reference sequence). This CDR3 contains 14 residues. Trimming left V 2 bases short and J 6 bases short, with 13 bases between. The CDR3 region has the DNA TGTGCCAGCAGCTTATCATCCAGCACCGCTGAAGCTTTCTTT. Its protein product is CASSLSSSTAEAFF.

This clonotype has ten or more counts. This chain connects TRBV20-1 to TRBJ1-4; D call uncertain. CDR3 length: 13 amino acids. The V and J ends lost 0 bases and 6 bases respectively, with 8 bases between them. Germline assignment: CDR1 DFQATT and CDR2 SNEGSKA (reference sequence). The CDR3 loop is CSARETRDEKLFF. In nucleotides, the CDR3 is TGCAGTGCTAGAGAGACGAGGGATGAAAAACTGTTTTTT.

This clonotype has just a few counts. The chain is built from TRBV18 and TRBJ1-5; 8 nucleotides align to TRBD1. Per the germline V gene, CDR1 is KGHSH and CDR2 is LQKENI. The V gene end was trimmed by 3 bases and the J gene end by 6 bases; junction bases not matched to a gene: 4. This CDR3 spans 14 amino acids. The CDR3 sequence is CASSPQTGVQPQHF. The CDR3 DNA follows: TGTGCCAGCTCACCTCAGACAGGGGTTCAGCCCCAGCATTTT.

This clonotype was detected many times. The chain uses TRBV6-2 or TRBV6-3 and TRBJ2-2, with a weak D call TRBD1 (6 bases). V lost 6 bases and J 0 bases, leaving 8 bases between the germline ends. This CDR3 comprises 14 residues. Germline V gene data show CDR1 as MNHEY and CDR2 as SVGEGT. The CDR3 DNA is TGTGCCAGCAGCAGGGGAACGAACACCGGGGAGCTGTTTTTT. Its protein is CASSRGTNTGELFF.

This clonotype was seen repeatedly, ten times or more. Written as DNA, the CDR3 is TGCGCCAGCAGCTACGGGACAGGGACTAGGAACTATGGCTACACCTTC. Translated: CASSYGTGTRNYGYTF. The chain has TRBV5-1 and TRBJ1-2, with 9 bases that match TRBD1. The CDR3 consists of 16 residues. Losses at the gene ends were 3 bases for V and 2 bases for J; bases not matched to a gene: 8. Germline CDR1 reads SGHRS; CDR2 reads YFSETQ.

This clonotype was observed many times. The chain has TRBV24-1 and TRBJ2-2; no clear D. From germline, CDR1 is KGHDR and CDR2 SFDVKD. The CDR3 sequence is 12 residues long. V lost 5 bases and J 4 bases, leaving 4 bases between the germline ends. The CDR3 coding sequence is TGTGCCACCAGTGTGTCCACCGGGGAGCTGTTTTTT. It codes for CATSVSTGELFF.